This entry lists 16 T cell receptor beta chains sequenced from one sample in a study of neurological immune-mediated disorders. TCRdb analysed the 5' RACE reads with MiXCR anew, one entry per CDR3 protein. The data contain some 57,000 distinct CDR3 sequences, 3% to 3.5% of them singletons. The sequenced sample consisted of PBMCs. The source is a woman aged 55-70 years with multiple sclerosis.

This clonotype was seen many times. J is TRBJ2-3 and V is TRBV20-1, with a possible D match to TRBD2 (5 bases). Trimming took 6 bases from V and 0 from J, leaving 13 bases between them. The CDR3 is 14 amino acids. The germline CDR1 and CDR2 sequences are DFQATT and SNEGSKA (reference sequence). This CDR3 reads CSAKKRTSTDTQYF. The DNA of the CDR3 is TGCAGTGCCAAAAAACGGACTAGCACAGATACGCAGTATTTT.

At least ten counts were recorded for this clonotype. V gene TRBV6-5 combines with J gene TRBJ1-1, with 8 bases that match TRBD1. The ends lost 5 bases at V and 0 bases at J; junction bases unmatched: 2. The CDR3 is 14 amino acids. Germline values: CDR1 MNHEY, CDR2 SVGAGI. CDR3 DNA: TGTGCCAGCAGTCGACAGGGGATGAACACTGAAGCTTTCTTT. Its protein product is CASSRQGMNTEAFF.

This clonotype has ten or more counts. This sequence joins TRBV11-1 and TRBJ2-5, with TRBD1 identical over 9 bases. Unmatched junction bases numbered 5, after V lost 8 bases and J lost 4 bases. Germline V gene sequence: CDR1 SGHAT, CDR2 FQDESV (reference sequence). The CDR3 loop spans 13 amino acids. CDR3 amino acids: CASSDRGRETQYF. The CDR3, as DNA: TGTGCCAGCTCGGACAGGGGCCGAGAGACCCAGTACTTC.

This clonotype has at least ten counts. J is TRBJ2-3 and V is TRBV24-1, with 10 bases that match TRBD1. V trimming: 3 bases; J trimming: 0 bases; junction bases outside the gene matches: 8. The CDR3 is 18 amino acids. The germline V gene has CDR1 KGHDR and CDR2 SFDVKD. CDR3 region: CATSDRGTGVLSTDTQYF. The CDR3, as DNA: TGTGCCACCAGTGATAGAGGGACAGGGGTCTTAAGCACAGATACGCAGTATTTT.

This clonotype has ten or more counts. The V gene is TRBV20-1, the J gene TRBJ2-1; TRBD1 agrees at 8 bases. Germline V gene lookup returns CDR1 DFQATT and CDR2 SNEGSKA (reference sequence). CDR3 length equals 14 residues. V lost 6 bases and J lost 0; bases outside the gene matches: 4. The CDR3 DNA reads as TGCAGTGCGAGGACAGGGAGCTCCTACAATGAGCAGTTCTTC. Protein product: CSARTGSSYNEQFF.

This clonotype has at least ten counts. This CDR3 reads CASSTSRANYGYTF. The CDR3 bases are TGTGCCAGCAGTACCTCCAGGGCCAACTATGGCTACACCTTC. This chain links TRBV5-5 with TRBJ1-2; the D gene is possibly TRBD1 (5 bases). Trimming took off 5 bases at V and 2 bases at J, with 13 bases between the two ends. Germline lookup yields CDR1 SGHKS and CDR2 YYEKEE (reference sequence). This CDR3 spans 14 amino acids.

The table lists this clonotype with many counts. The rearrangement links TRBV6-5 to TRBJ2-1, with TRBD2 matching over 10 bases. The CDR3 contains 16 residues. Germline V gene sequence: CDR1 MNHEY, CDR2 SVGAGI. The V gene end was trimmed by 6 bases and the J gene end by 2 bases; junction bases not matched to a gene: 7. For the CDR3, the DNA is TGTGCCAGCAGCCTTAGCGGGAGGCCCGCCTACAATGAGCAGTTCTTC. As protein: CASSLSGRPAYNEQFF.

Sample share makes this clonotype medium-sized. CDR3 nucleotide sequence: TGCAGTGCCTCGGGGGGGTCGGACACTGAAGCTTTCTTT. It specifies CSASGGSDTEAFF. The rearrangement links TRBV20-1 to TRBJ1-1; TRBD1 might be the D (5 bases). Germline assignment: CDR1 DFQATT and CDR2 SNEGSKA (reference sequence). The CDR3 contains 13 residues. The germline V and J ends were trimmed by 6 bases and 3 bases, with 14 bases remaining between them.

This clonotype was picked up many times. This chain links TRBV5-5 with TRBJ1-5; D is perhaps TRBD1 (5 bases). The germline gives CDR1 SGHKS, CDR2 YYEKEE (reference sequence). Between the trimmed V and J ends, which lost 0 bases and 1 base, there was a span of 8 bases. The CDR3 extends over 15 amino acids. The CDR3 loop reads CASSLGQSSNQPQHF. In DNA form, the CDR3 reads TGTGCCAGCAGCTTGGGACAGTCCAGCAATCAGCCCCAGCATTTT.

This clonotype appeared many times. CDR3 nucleotide sequence: TGTGCCAGCAGTCCTCGGTACACAGATACGCAGTATTTT. It is translated as CASSPRYTDTQYF. The chain carries TRBV12-3 or TRBV12-4 and TRBJ2-3; D uncertain. The CDR3 has 13 residues. The V gene lost 5 bases and the J gene lost 2 bases, with 8 bases spanning the gap.

This clonotype was observed at least ten times. The chain has TRBV20-1 and TRBJ2-2; 10 bases are shared with TRBD1. V lost 6 bases to trimming and J lost 2 bases; unmatched junction nucleotides: 3. This CDR3 is built from 14 residues. CDR1 and CDR2 from the germline V gene are DFQATT and SNEGSKA (reference sequence). The chain's CDR3 is CSARQGANTGELFF. The CDR3 DNA reads TGCAGTGCGAGACAGGGGGCAAACACCGGGGAGCTGTTTTTT.

This clonotype occurred many times. The chain carries TRBV5-1 and TRBJ2-4; 10 bases match TRBD2. Germline values: CDR1 SGHRS, CDR2 YFSETQ. CDR3 size: 19 residues. V gave up 3 bases and J gave up 0 bases; unmatched junction bases: 12. This CDR3 reads CASSSPAGGGRLAKNIQYF. CDR3 coding DNA: TGCGCCAGCAGCTCCCCAGCGGGAGGGGGTCGACTAGCCAAAAACATTCAGTACTTC.

This clonotype was seen ten or more times. The rearrangement uses TRBV29-1 and TRBJ1-4; D remains unclear. CDR3 size: 13 residues. The germline V gene has CDR1 SQVTM and CDR2 ANQGSEA. Between the trimmed V and J ends, which lost 7 bases and 8 bases, there was a span of 17 bases. The CDR3 bases are TGCAGCGGCCAGCGCTCTGCGGGAGAAAAACTGTTTTTT. Protein product: CSGQRSAGEKLFF.

This clonotype was found many times. The V gene is TRBV12-3 or TRBV12-4, the J gene TRBJ2-2; unclear D gene. This CDR3 has 11 amino acids. The V end was cut by 7 bases, the J end by 5 bases, with 5 bases between. CDR3 in DNA: TGTGCCAGCACTGGGACCGGGGAGCTGTTTTTT. It specifies CASTGTGELFF.

This clonotype was observed many times. The rearrangement links TRBV20-1 to TRBJ2-7; no clear D gene. V lost 6 bases, J lost 1 base, and 13 bases lay in between. The CDR3 is made up of 13 amino acids. The germline V gene has CDR1 DFQATT and CDR2 SNEGSKA (reference sequence). CDR3 DNA sequence: TGCAGTGCGCAACCTGGGGATTCCTACGAGCAGTACTTC. This encodes CSAQPGDSYEQYF.

This clonotype showed up many times. The rearrangement uses TRBV25-1 and TRBJ2-5, with TRBD1 matching over 7 bases. This CDR3 has 15 amino acids. Losses at the gene ends were 3 bases for V and 5 bases for J; bases not matched to a gene: 9. Germline-derived CDR1 and CDR2 are MGHDK and SYGVNS. The DNA for the CDR3 is TGTGCCAGCAGTGATGGGGACAGTCCGGGGGAGACCCAGTACTTC. Encoded protein: CASSDGDSPGETQYF.